These T cell receptor beta chains were read from a single sample in a study of post-analysis software for immune sequencing data. TCRdb independently ran MiXCR on the PCR reads; one entry per CDR3 protein. Here the sample spans a few hundred thousand distinct CDR3 sequences, about 38% being singletons. The sequenced sample was blood. The source is a girl between 5 and 17 years old with multiple sclerosis. Both conserved end residues are part of each CDR3. The D gene is left open where the match is weak. Size is stated for part of the rows, as once, few or many counts, or as a class when the clone is expanded.

size: many; J: TRBJ1-2; V: TRBV2; length: 13; D: NA; CDR3: CASSETANYGYTF; DNA: TGTGCCAGCAGTGAAACAGCGAACTATGGCTACACCTTC
size: many; J: TRBJ1-1; V: TRBV7-9; length: 13; D: NA; CDR3: CASSWTGDTEAFF; DNA: TGTGCCAGCAGCTGGACCGGGGACACTGAAGCTTTCTTT
size: many; J: TRBJ2-2; V: TRBV27; length: 14; D: NA; CDR3: CASSPNGGTGELFF; DNA: TGTGCCAGCAGCCCGAACGGCGGCACCGGGGAGCTGTTTTTT
size: NA; J: TRBJ1-1; V: TRBV12-3/TRBV12-4; length: 13; D: NA; CDR3: CASNFVTDTEAFF; DNA: TGTGCCAGCAACTTTGTTACTGACACTGAAGCTTTCTTT
size: NA; J: TRBJ2-7; V: TRBV28; length: 18; D: NA; CDR3: CASKPRGYNLWSDYEQYF; DNA: TGTGCCAGCAAACCTCGGGGCTATAACCTATGGTCGGACTACGAGCAGTACTTC
size: many; J: TRBJ1-2; V: TRBV5-1; length: 14; D: TRBD1; CDR3: CASGLPGQGTGYTF; DNA: TGCGCCAGCGGACTACCGGGACAGGGAACTGGCTACACCTTC
size: NA; J: TRBJ2-3; V: TRBV5-1; length: 17; D: NA; CDR3: CASSLTKSGGITDTQYF; DNA: TGCGCCAGCAGCTTAACTAAGAGTGGAGGGATCACAGATACGCAGTATTTT
size: many; J: TRBJ2-1; V: TRBV28; length: 16; D: NA; CDR3: CASSSRLRSSYNEQFF; DNA: TGTGCCAGCAGTTCCAGACTTAGAAGCTCCTACAATGAGCAGTTCTTC
size: NA; J: TRBJ1-4; V: TRBV6-2/TRBV6-3; length: 15; D: NA; CDR3: CASTGRAPANEKLFF; DNA: TGTGCCAGCACGGGACGCGCGCCGGCTAATGAAAAACTGTTTTTT
size: NA; J: TRBJ1-2; V: TRBV29-1; length: 11; D: NA; CDR3: CSVGTQYGYTF; DNA: TGCAGCGTTGGGACACAGTATGGCTACACCTTC
size: many; J: TRBJ2-1; V: TRBV5-1; length: 15; D: NA; CDR3: CASSLAGATYNEQFF; DNA: TGCGCCAGCAGCTTGGCCGGGGCAACCTACAATGAGCAGTTCTTC
size: many; J: TRBJ2-5; V: TRBV28; length: 15; D: TRBD2; CDR3: CASSRERGGGETQYF; DNA: TGTGCCAGCAGCCGGGAGCGGGGGGGCGGAGAGACCCAGTACTTC
size: once; J: TRBJ1-4; V: TRBV27; length: 14; D: NA; CDR3: CASNFLADYEKLFF; DNA: TGTGCCAGCAATTTCCTGGCAGACTATGAAAAACTGTTTTTT
size: NA; J: TRBJ1-2; V: TRBV3-1; length: 16; D: NA; CDR3: CASSQVLAKGSNGYTF; DNA: TGTGCCAGCAGCCAAGTCCTCGCAAAGGGTAGTAATGGCTACACCTTC
size: many; J: TRBJ2-1; V: TRBV24-1; length: 13; D: NA; CDR3: CATSDSFHNEQFF; DNA: TGTGCCACCAGTGATTCCTTCCACAATGAGCAGTTCTTC
size: few; J: TRBJ2-2; V: TRBV12-3/TRBV12-4; length: 15; D: NA; CDR3: CASSLVEIGTGELFF; DNA: TGTGCCAGCAGTTTGGTGGAGATCGGCACCGGGGAGCTGTTTTTT
size: few; J: TRBJ1-2; V: TRBV7-2; length: 15; D: NA; CDR3: CASRTTGGTIYGYTF; DNA: TGTGCCAGCAGAACAACGGGGGGAACGATCTATGGCTACACCTTC
size: NA; J: TRBJ1-4; V: TRBV5-1; length: 15; D: NA; CDR3: CASSQGVQGNEKLFF; DNA: TGCGCCAGCAGCCAAGGGGTCCAGGGCAATGAAAAACTGTTTTTT
size: NA; J: TRBJ2-3; V: TRBV5-1; length: 16; D: TRBD2; CDR3: CASSLPSGSSTDTQYF; DNA: TGCGCCAGCAGCTTACCTAGCGGGAGTAGCACAGATACGCAGTATTTT
size: NA; J: TRBJ2-3; V: TRBV10-2; length: 17; D: NA; CDR3: CASSRNLGAKSTDTQYF; DNA: TGCGCCAGCAGTAGGAACTTAGGAGCGAAGAGCACGGATACGCAGTATTTT
size: many; J: TRBJ1-1; V: TRBV9; length: 13; D: NA; CDR3: CASSVSRGTEAFF; DNA: TGTGCCAGCAGCGTTTCCAGGGGAACTGAAGCTTTCTTT
size: many; J: TRBJ1-5; V: TRBV6-5; length: 13; D: NA; CDR3: CASSGQQNQPQHF; DNA: TGTGCCAGCAGCGGACAGCAAAATCAGCCCCAGCATTTT
size: NA; J: TRBJ2-7; V: TRBV6-5; length: 16; D: NA; CDR3: CASSYSGGGRGYEQYF; DNA: TGTGCCAGCAGTTACTCGGGCGGAGGCAGGGGATACGAGCAGTACTTC
size: few; J: TRBJ1-4; V: TRBV5-5; length: 15; D: NA; CDR3: CASSGITGAREKLFF; DNA: TGTGCCAGCAGCGGGATTACAGGTGCCAGGGAAAAACTGTTTTTT
size: NA; J: TRBJ2-3; V: TRBV6-1; length: 16; D: NA; CDR3: CASSESRTPSGDTQYF; DNA: TGTGCCAGCAGTGAATCCCGGACACCGAGCGGGGATACGCAGTATTTT
size: NA; J: TRBJ2-1; V: TRBV2; length: 14; D: TRBD1; CDR3: CASKEGTGYNEQFF; DNA: TGTGCCAGCAAGGAAGGGACAGGTTACAATGAGCAGTTCTTC
size: many; J: TRBJ2-5; V: TRBV5-5; length: 13; D: TRBD1; CDR3: CASSRQGWETQYF; DNA: TGTGCCAGCAGTCGACAGGGATGGGAGACCCAGTACTTC
size: NA; J: TRBJ2-3; V: TRBV5-1; length: 15; D: TRBD1; CDR3: CASSPGTASTDTQYF; DNA: TGCGCCAGCAGCCCTGGGACAGCTAGCACAGATACGCAGTATTTT
size: NA; J: TRBJ1-1; V: TRBV29-1; length: 15; D: NA; CDR3: CSVEDQPGIGTEAFF; DNA: TGCAGCGTTGAAGATCAGCCCGGGATCGGCACTGAAGCTTTCTTT
size: NA; J: TRBJ1-4; V: TRBV7-2; length: 12; D: NA; CDR3: CASSLTAGQLFF; DNA: TGTGCCAGCAGCTTAACAGCGGGCCAACTGTTTTTT
size: few; J: TRBJ2-2; V: TRBV11-2; length: 15; D: NA; CDR3: CASSPSRRGADGLFF; DNA: TGTGCCAGCAGCCCCTCTCGACGGGGGGCCGACGGGCTGTTTTTT
size: many; J: TRBJ2-1; V: TRBV5-1; length: 15; D: TRBD2; CDR3: CASSWTSGSSNEQFF; DNA: TGCGCCAGCAGCTGGACTAGCGGGAGTTCTAATGAGCAGTTCTTC
size: NA; J: TRBJ1-3; V: TRBV20-1; length: 14; D: NA; CDR3: CSAHNDRAGNTIYF; DNA: TGCAGTGCCCACAACGACAGAGCTGGAAACACCATATATTTT
size: many; J: TRBJ2-1; V: TRBV15; length: 15; D: TRBD2; CDR3: CATSRGLAGVDEQFF; DNA: TGTGCCACCAGCAGAGGACTAGCGGGAGTCGATGAGCAGTTCTTC
size: few; J: TRBJ1-3; V: TRBV6-1; length: 16; D: NA; CDR3: CASSEKPQGSGNTIYF; DNA: TGTGCCAGCAGTGAAAAGCCCCAGGGCTCTGGAAACACCATATATTTT
size: once; J: TRBJ1-2; V: TRBV4-1; length: 13; D: NA; CDR3: CASSQAGHYGYTF; DNA: TGCGCCAGCAGCCAAGCAGGCCACTATGGCTACACCTTC
size: NA; J: TRBJ2-1; V: TRBV27; length: 18; D: NA; CDR3: CASSLSSGGSRVRPEQFF; DNA: TGTGCCAGCAGTTTGTCATCCGGTGGGAGTAGGGTCAGGCCTGAGCAGTTCTTC
size: many; J: TRBJ2-3; V: TRBV4-1; length: 16; D: NA; CDR3: CASSQEMAINTDTQYF; DNA: TGCGCCAGCAGCCAAGAGATGGCGATAAACACAGATACGCAGTATTTT
size: NA; J: TRBJ2-7; V: TRBV4-3; length: 14; D: NA; CDR3: CASSQETLSYEQYF; DNA: TGCGCCAGCAGCCAAGAAACCCTTTCCTACGAGCAGTACTTC
size: many; J: TRBJ1-5; V: TRBV20-1; length: 15; D: NA; CDR3: CSARDLIQLNQPQHF; DNA: TGCAGTGCTAGAGATCTAATACAACTCAATCAGCCCCAGCATTTT